A single T cell receptor (beta chain) is shown here with its context. Its antigen remains unidentified. Base-call qualities are not available, and no considerably larger clone is one nucleotide away. The data were obtained in a study of blood T cells in healthy people across ages (dated by TCRdb to the mid-2010s). Background on the whole study: In model experiments, template switching captured roughly one uniquely barcoded TCR beta cDNA molecule for every two T cells. To avoid experimental bias, donors of different ages were spread randomly across the sequencing lanes. Donors were grouped into four age groups: young (average 16 years), middle-aged (roughly 37), aged (around 62) and long-lived (approximately 82). Age-related changes in TCR beta repertoire diversity were measured in the study by deep sequencing normalized with unique cDNA molecular identifiers. The study analyzed two additional independent replicas of 1 million unique cDNA reads from the same blood draw for two donors, one aged 18 to 30 and one aged 80 or older. General study outcomes and caveats: Bulk unsorted PBMC profiling prevented conclusive comparison of naive and antigen-experienced compartments. As age increased, observed TCR beta diversity per million T cells dropped in a roughly linear way, and a significant reduction was already evident by age roughly 36. Observed TCR beta diversity correlated strongly with the percentage of naive T cells measured by flow cytometry. The CMV infection status of donors was not known, potentially confounding age-related changes in expanded clonotypes. Estimates of total diversity based on one million sequenced T cells were considered lower bounds and underestimates. Compared with the aged group, the long-lived group had more naive CD4+ T cells, fewer expanded clones and increased TCR diversity, a pattern suggesting age selection.

To prepare the library, 5' RACE was applied. The sequencing machine was an Illumina HiSeq 2500. The second PCR ran for about 6 to 12 cycles and used a J-beta primer mix along with a sample-barcoded 5' primer. A unique molecular identifier was introduced onto each TCR beta cDNA molecule by a template-switch 5' adaptor carrying 12 random nucleotides. Each sample yielded at least 3 million CDR3-containing paired-end reads. The Mint cDNA synthesis kit, primed by a TRBC-specific oligonucleotide, was used to synthesize first-strand cDNA from all RNA. Following uracil-DNA glycosylase treatment, a first 18-cycle PCR with universal primers M1SS and BC2_uni_R was performed on all cDNA. The study's processing was this. For normalization, 1 million high-quality reads were randomly selected from each sample, with every read carrying a distinct molecular identifier. Instead of being binned into consensus sequences, reads with shared molecular identifiers were discarded. MiTCR, set to a Q25 quality threshold and the strictest error-elimination algorithm, was used for CDR3 identification, clonotype clustering and error correction. Lower-bound total TCR beta diversity was estimated with a nonparametric unseen species model using Euler transformation. Starting from the raw public reads, TCRdb applied fastp trimming at Q25, assembled clones with MiXCR and retained in-frame beta chains. Merged by CDR3 protein, the rows form single entries marked with the most common genes and DNA. What appears here as the V and J calls and clone size reflects TCRdb's work, not the paper's. The sample table lists more than 800,000 distinct CDR3 sequences, 29% of them with a count of one. 15% to 20% of the sample is held by the ten biggest clonotypes.

Systemically healthy Caucasian individuals from Russia, 39 in total and aged roughly 6 to 90 years, were included as donors. Approximately 10 milliliters of peripheral blood were collected from each donor into EDTA-treated Vacutainer tubes. Ficoll-Paque density-gradient centrifugation was used to isolate PBMCs, with at least 6.5 million obtained per sample. Trizol reagent was used to extract total RNA from PBMCs, with at least 5 micrograms per sample. For every donor, an aliquot of PBMCs went through flow cytometry to measure the percentages of naive CD45RAhigh/CD27high T cells. V and J lose 3 bases and 7 bases, and a span of 19 bases separates them. From the cysteine up to the phenylalanine, the CDR3 has a length of 15 residues. CDR3 DNA only is kept here, 45 bases in frame from base 1. CDR1 and CDR2 are read off the germline V gene (reference sequence) as LGHDT and YNNKEL.

The sequence was obtained from a woman of 80 years or more in good health. Recombination linked TRBV3-1 to TRBJ2-7; possibly the D gene is TRBD2, per 5 matching bases. Material: blood. The DNA sequence is given as TGTGCCAGCAGCCAGGGCCTAGCTTCCGCCAATGAGCAGTACTTC. It encodes CASSQGLASANEQYF.